This passage covers 17 T cell receptor beta chains from one sample sequenced in a study of blood T cell repertoires in COVID-19 (dated by TCRdb to about 2020). Receptor amplification or capture employed the immunoSEQ multiplex PCR assay. The immuneACCESS repertoire file appears here via TCRdb, limited to in-frame rearrangements. These files lack a portion of the clones; in checked studies, under half of the deficit traces to unresolved V genes, and the cause of the others is not known. The sample table contains over 150,000 clones; only one count was recorded for 70% to 80% of them. Approximately 13% of the sample goes to the ten largest clones. Sequenced sample: peripheral blood. These receptor sequences come from a woman in her fifties or sixties with acute or convalescent COVID-19.

The rearrangement joins TRBV5-1 to TRBJ2-5; 12 bases line up with TRBD2. Germline CDR1 SGHRS, CDR2 YFSETQ. The CDR3 sequence is 14 residues long. V was clipped by 1 base and J by 5 bases; unmatched bases: 0. The CDR3 DNA is TGCGCCAGCAGCTTGACTAGCGGGAGGGAGACCCAGTACTTC. It translates to CASSLTSGRETQYF.

The chain employs TRBV5-6 and TRBJ1-1; TRBD1 matches 8 bases. Germline lookup yields CDR1 SGHDT and CDR2 YYEEEE. The CDR3 is made up of 13 amino acids. The V and J ends lost 4 bases and 7 bases, in that order; junction bases with no gene match: 6. The chain's CDR3 is CASSRQGALEAFF. CDR3 bases: TGTGCCAGCAGCCGCCAGGGGGCCCTTGAAGCTTTCTTT. Based on the CDR3 plus reference TRBV5-6 and TRBJ1-1, the full variable domain is DAGVTQSPTHLIKTRGQQVTLRCSPKSGHDTVSWYQQALGQGPQFIFQYYEEEERQRGNFPDRFSGHQFPNYSSELNVNALLLGDSALYLCASSRQGALEAFFGQGTRLTVV.

The chain links TRBV28 to TRBJ1-5; a possible D gene is TRBD1 (5 bases). This CDR3 spans 13 amino acids. V was clipped by 8 bases and J by 1 base, with 9 bases between them. CDR1 MDHEN and CDR2 SYDVKM come from the germline V gene. CDR3 DNA sequence: TGTGCCAGCGATGACAGCAGCAATCAGCCCCAGCATTTT. Its protein is CASDDSSNQPQHF.

V is TRBV29-1 and J is TRBJ1-6; 9 bases line up with TRBD1. V dropped 6 bases and J dropped 10; count of bases not matched to a gene: 10. Germline values: CDR1 SQVTM, CDR2 ANQGSEA. The CDR3 extends over 14 amino acids. For the CDR3, the DNA is TGCAGCGTCGGGACAGGGAGGGATTCGTCACCCCTCCACTTT. Its translation is CSVGTGRDSSPLHF.

The rearrangement links TRBV24-1 to TRBJ1-4; weak D call: TRBD1 (5 bases). In germline, CDR1 is KGHDR, CDR2 SFDVKD. V was cut by 7 bases and J by 7 bases, with 15 bases left in between. This CDR3 is 14 amino acids long. CDR3 DNA: TGTGCCACCAGCTCCCCCAGGGTGGGTGAAAAACTGTTTTTT. Its translation is CATSSPRVGEKLFF.

A note on this clone: The same CDR3 is also encoded by other DNA sequences in this sample. J is TRBJ1-1 and V is TRBV28; 7 nucleotides agree with TRBD1. With V trimmed by 6 bases and J by 2 bases, 6 bases remained unmatched. This CDR3 has 14 residues. CDR1 and CDR2 from the germline V gene are MDHEN and SYDVKM. CDR3: CASRNRGGNTEAFF. The CDR3 coding sequence is TGTGCCAGCAGAAACAGGGGAGGAAACACTGAAGCTTTCTTT.

The rearrangement joins TRBV7-9 to TRBJ1-1, with TRBD1 identical over 7 bases. J lost 5 bases, V lost 5 bases, and 14 bases had no gene match. This CDR3 spans 16 amino acids. Germline V CDR1 and CDR2: SEHNR, FQNEAQ (reference sequence). CDR3 nucleotides: TGTGCCAGCAGCCTTCATAGGGGGCCGGAGGGTACTGAAGCTTTCTTT. Translating it yields CASSLHRGPEGTEAFF.

This chain connects TRBV6-6 to TRBJ2-2; D is unresolved. V lost 3 bases and J lost 5, with 4 bases in between. The CDR3 is 12 residues long. CDR1 and CDR2 (germline): MNHNY, SVGAGI (reference sequence). The CDR3 protein is CASSYITGELFF. The CDR3 DNA follows: TGTGCCAGCAGTTATATTACCGGGGAGCTGTTTTTT.

This chain uses TRBV7-2 with TRBJ2-7; 7 bases map to TRBD2. The CDR3 has 15 amino acids. V gave up 5 bases and J gave up 4 bases; unmatched junction bases: 11. Germline V gives CDR1 SGHTA, CDR2 FQGNSA. For the CDR3, the DNA is TGTGCCAGCAGCCTCCGGGGCGGGAGCATTTACGAGCAGTACTTC. Translation gives CASSLRGGSIYEQYF. Full variable domain (missing parts from reference TRBV7-2 and TRBJ2-7): GAGVSQSPSNKVTEKGKDVELRCDPISGHTALYWYRQSLGQGLEFLIYFQGNSAPDKSGLPSDRFSAERTGGSVSTLTIQRTQQEDSAVYLCASSLRGGSIYEQYFGPGTRLTVT.

The chain couples TRBV19 to TRBJ1-5; the D gene is possibly TRBD1 (6 bases). V dropped 6 bases and J dropped 4 bases, with 19 bases sitting between them. The CDR3 is 16 amino acids. Germline assignment: CDR1 LNHDA and CDR2 SQIVND (reference sequence). CDR3 residues: CASRLIRAGDNQPQHF. CDR3 in DNA: TGTGCCAGTAGGCTTATAAGGGCAGGGGATAATCAGCCCCAGCATTTT.

V gene TRBV19 combines with J gene TRBJ2-7; 11 bases are shared with TRBD2. V trimming: 8 bases; J trimming: 4 bases; junction bases outside the gene matches: 4. The CDR3 extends over 13 amino acids. CDR1 LNHDA and CDR2 SQIVND come from the germline V gene (reference sequence). CDR3 in DNA: TGTGCCAGTCGACTAGCGGGATCTTACGAGCAGTACTTC. This gives the protein CASRLAGSYEQYF.

This sequence joins TRBV19 and TRBJ1-1; TRBD1 agrees at 9 bases. The germline gives CDR1 LNHDA, CDR2 SQIVND (reference sequence). J was trimmed by 5 bases and V by 7 bases; bases with no gene match: 8. CDR3 length: 14 residues. CDR3 protein: CASNNRDRATEAFF. DNA of the CDR3: TGTGCCAGTAATAACCGGGACAGGGCTACTGAAGCTTTCTTT.

CDR3 sequence (DNA): TGTGCCAGCAGTGGCACACAGGGGGGGAACTATGGCTACACCTTC. It is translated as CASSGTQGGNYGYTF. The rearrangement links TRBV27 to TRBJ1-2; TRBD1 aligns across 8 bases. The CDR3 spans 15 residues. V was clipped by 5 bases and J by 2 bases; unmatched bases: 7. CDR1 MNHEY and CDR2 SMNVEV come from the germline V gene (reference sequence).

V usage is TRBV2 and J usage is TRBJ2-7; 8 bases fit TRBD1. Trimming took 4 bases from V and 3 from J; bases not matched to a gene: 8. This CDR3 is built from 15 residues. Looked up from germline, CDR1 is SNHLY and CDR2 is FYNNEI. The CDR3 bases are TGTGCCAGCAGTGGGCCGACAGGGGTCTACTACGAGCAGTACTTC. Translated, it gives CASSGPTGVYYEQYF.

The rearrangement links TRBV7-2 to TRBJ1-2, with a possible D match to TRBD1 (5 bases). The V gene lost 7 bases and the J gene lost 4 bases, with 13 bases spanning the gap. The germline gives CDR1 SGHTA, CDR2 FQGNSA. CDR3 length: 13 residues. In DNA form, the CDR3 reads TGTGCCAGCACCTTCCCGGGGGGCTATGGCTACACCTTC. Translation: CASTFPGGYGYTF.

This chain uses TRBV15 with TRBJ1-5; D may be TRBD1 (6 bases). The CDR3 sequence is 13 residues long. From germline, CDR1 is LNHNV and CDR2 YYDKDF (reference sequence). The germline V and J ends were trimmed by 5 bases and 4 bases, with 9 bases remaining between them. The CDR3 DNA sequence: TGTGCCACCAGCGGGGGGGCGAATCAGCCCCAGCATTTT. This gives the protein CATSGGANQPQHF.

The rearrangement uses TRBV5-1 and TRBJ2-1; possible D gene TRBD2, 6 bases. Germline V CDR1 and CDR2: SGHRS, YFSETQ. The CDR3 extends over 16 amino acids. The V end was cut by 3 bases, the J end by 0 bases, with 13 bases between. CDR3 nucleotide sequence: TGCGCCAGCAGCTCCCTTAGCGGCCCCTCCTACAATGAGCAGTTCTTC. It translates to CASSSLSGPSYNEQFF. The variable domain in full, completed from reference TRBV5-1 and TRBJ2-1, reads KAGVTQTPRYLIKTRGQQVTLSCSPISGHRSVSWYQQTPGQGLQFLFEYFSETQRNKGNFPGRFSGRQFSNSRSEMNVSTLELGDSALYLCASSSLSGPSYNEQFFGPGTRLTVL.